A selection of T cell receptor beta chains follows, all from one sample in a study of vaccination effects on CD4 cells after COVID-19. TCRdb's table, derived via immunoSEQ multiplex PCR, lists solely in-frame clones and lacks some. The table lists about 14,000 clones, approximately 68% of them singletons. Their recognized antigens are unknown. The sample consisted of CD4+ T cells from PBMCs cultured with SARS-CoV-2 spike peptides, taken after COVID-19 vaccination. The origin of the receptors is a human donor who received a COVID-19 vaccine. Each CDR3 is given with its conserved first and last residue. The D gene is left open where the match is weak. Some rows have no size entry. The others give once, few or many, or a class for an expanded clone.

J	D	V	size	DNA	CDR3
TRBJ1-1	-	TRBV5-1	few	TGCGCCAGCAGCTTGAACAGCCTGAACACTGAAGCTTTCTTT	CASSLNSLNTEAFF
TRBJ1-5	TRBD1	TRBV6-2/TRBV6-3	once	TGTGCCAGCAGCCAGGGTTGGGACAGGGGTGATCAGCCCCAGCATTTT	CASSQGWDRGDQPQHF
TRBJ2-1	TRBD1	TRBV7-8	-	TGTGCCAGCAGCCCAGGCATTCAGGGGGCGCGTGAGCAGTTCTTC	CASSPGIQGAREQFF
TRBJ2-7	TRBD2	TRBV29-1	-	TGCAGCGTGGGGGAGGGGCCCTACGAGCAGTACTTC	CSVGEGPYEQYF
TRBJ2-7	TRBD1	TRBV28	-	TGTGCCAGCAGGAGACAGGGGTCCACCTACGAGCAGTACTTC	CASRRQGSTYEQYF
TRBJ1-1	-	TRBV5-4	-	TGTGCCAGCAGCTTTGACAGCACTGAAGCTTTCTTT	CASSFDSTEAFF
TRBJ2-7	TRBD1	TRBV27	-	TGTGCCAGCAGTTTGCGACAGGGGGCCTACGAGCAGTACTTC	CASSLRQGAYEQYF
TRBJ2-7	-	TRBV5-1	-	TGCGCCAGCAGCTTGGACACCTCCTACGAGCAGTACTTC	CASSLDTSYEQYF
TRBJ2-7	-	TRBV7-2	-	TGTGCCAGCAGGGCTGCGTCCTCCTACGAGCAGTACTTC	CASRAASSYEQYF
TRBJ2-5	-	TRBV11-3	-	TGTGCCAGCAGCTTAGAACAGGGCGAGACCCAGTACTTC	CASSLEQGETQYF
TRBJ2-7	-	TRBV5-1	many	TGCGCCAGCAGCCCAACAGGTTTATCCTACGAGCAGTACTTC	CASSPTGLSYEQYF
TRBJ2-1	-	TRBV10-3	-	TGTGCCATCAGTGCCGCGGGGGCCGATGAGCAGTTCTTC	CAISAAGADEQFF
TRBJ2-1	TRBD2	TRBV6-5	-	TGTGCCACCAAGCGGGGACTAGCGTACAATGAGCAGTTCTTC	CATKRGLAYNEQFF
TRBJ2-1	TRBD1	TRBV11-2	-	TGTGCCAGCAGCTGGGGACAGGGGGCATACAATGAGCAGTTCTTC	CASSWGQGAYNEQFF
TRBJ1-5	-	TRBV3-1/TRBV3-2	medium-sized	TGTGCCAGCAGCCAACGCGAGGCTAGCAATCAGCCCCAGCATTTT	CASSQREASNQPQHF
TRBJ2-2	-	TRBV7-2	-	TGTGCCAGCAGCGAAGGGGGACTCAGGGGGGTGTCGTTTTTT	CASSEGGLRGVSFF
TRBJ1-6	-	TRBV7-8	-	TGTGCCAGCAGCTTAGACAGCTCCTATAATTCACCCCTCCACTTT	CASSLDSSYNSPLHF
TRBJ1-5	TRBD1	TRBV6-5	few	TGTGCCAGCACCAGAACACAGGGGGATCAGCCCCAGCATTTT	CASTRTQGDQPQHF
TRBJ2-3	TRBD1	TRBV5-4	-	TGTGCCAGCAGTTTTCAGACAGGGGGATCCACAGATACGCAGTATTTT	CASSFQTGGSTDTQYF
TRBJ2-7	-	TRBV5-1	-	TGCGCCAGCAGCTTGGAAAACAGACTCTACGAGCAGTACTTC	CASSLENRLYEQYF
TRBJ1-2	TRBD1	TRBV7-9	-	TGTGCCAGCAGCTTAGCGACAGGGGTTGGCTACACCTTC	CASSLATGVGYTF
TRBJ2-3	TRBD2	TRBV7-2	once	TGTGCCAGCAGCCTCGGGGGACTAGCGGGCACAGATACGCAGTATTTT	CASSLGGLAGTDTQYF
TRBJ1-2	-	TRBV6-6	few	TGTGCCAGCAGCCACAAACAGGGAAGACTCTATGGCTACACCTTC	CASSHKQGRLYGYTF
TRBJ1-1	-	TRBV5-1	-	TGCGCCAGCAGCTTGGAGGGAGAGCCAAACACTGAAGCTTTCTTT	CASSLEGEPNTEAFF
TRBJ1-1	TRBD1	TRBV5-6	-	TGTGCCAGCAGCTACAGGGGGCGGAGGACTGAAGCTTTCTTT	CASSYRGRRTEAFF
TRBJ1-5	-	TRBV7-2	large	TGTGCCAGCAGCTCGGATCTGAATCAGCCCCAGCATTTT	CASSSDLNQPQHF
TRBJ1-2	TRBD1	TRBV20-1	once	TGCAGTGGAGACAGGGTAGAGGGCTACACCTTC	CSGDRVEGYTF
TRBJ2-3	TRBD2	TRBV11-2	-	TGTGCCAGCAGCTTAGAGCCTAGCGGGGATACGCAGTATTTT	CASSLEPSGDTQYF
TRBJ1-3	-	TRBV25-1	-	TGTGCCAGCAGTGTGACAGAGGGAAACACCATATATTTT	CASSVTEGNTIYF
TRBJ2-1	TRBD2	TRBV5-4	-	TGTGCCAGCAGCCCAGGGACTAGCGGGGGGCGGTACAATGAGCAGTTCTTC	CASSPGTSGGRYNEQFF
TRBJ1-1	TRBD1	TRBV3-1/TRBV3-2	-	TGTGCCAGCAGTCTAGGAGGGGGCTCTGAAGCTTTCTTT	CASSLGGGSEAFF
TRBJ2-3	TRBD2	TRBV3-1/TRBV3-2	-	TGTGCCAGCAGCCCGGGACTAATACGGGCAGATACGCAGTATTTT	CASSPGLIRADTQYF
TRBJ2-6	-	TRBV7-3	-	TGTGCCAGCAGGATCTCTGGGGCCAACGTCCTGACTTTC	CASRISGANVLTF
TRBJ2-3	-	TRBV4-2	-	TGTGCCAGCAGCCAAGACCCATCCGGGTTGGGCACAGATACGCAGTATTTT	CASSQDPSGLGTDTQYF
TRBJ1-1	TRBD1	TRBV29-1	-	TGCAGCGTTTTCCGGACAGGGATTAGCACTGAAGCTTTCTTT	CSVFRTGISTEAFF
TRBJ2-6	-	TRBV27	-	TGTGCCAGCAGTCCGTATGGGGCCAACGTCCTGACTTTC	CASSPYGANVLTF
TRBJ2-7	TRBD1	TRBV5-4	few	TGTGCCAGCAGCTTGGGGACAGGCGAGCAGTACTTC	CASSLGTGEQYF
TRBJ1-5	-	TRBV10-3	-	TGTGCCATCAGTGGGGAAGGGAGTATAGGTCAGCCCCAGCATTTT	CAISGEGSIGQPQHF
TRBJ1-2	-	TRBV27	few	TGTGCCAGCAGTGGACAGATCAACTATGGCTACACCTTC	CASSGQINYGYTF
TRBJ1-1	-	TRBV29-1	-	TGCAGCGTTGTCCGTGGGGCAGTCGAGAACACTGAAGCTTTCTTT	CSVVRGAVENTEAFF
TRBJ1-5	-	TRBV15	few	TGTGCCACTACCAGTCGACGGGATTATCAGCCCCAGCATTTT	CATTSRRDYQPQHF
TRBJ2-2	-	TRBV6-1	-	TGTGCCAGCAGTGATGAGTGGCGGGGTGGGAGCGGGGAGCTGTTTTTT	CASSDEWRGGSGELFF
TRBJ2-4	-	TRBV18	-	TGTGCCAGCTCACCAGGGGCAGGGGCCAAAAACATTCAGTACTTC	CASSPGAGAKNIQYF
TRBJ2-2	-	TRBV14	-	TGTGCCAGCAGCCAAGGTTGGGGAAGAGGGGCGTCCGGGGAGCTGTTTTTT	CASSQGWGRGASGELFF
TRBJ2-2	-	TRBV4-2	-	TGTGCCAGCAGCCAAGATGTCAGGGGCGCAACCGGGGAGCTGTTTTTT	CASSQDVRGATGELFF
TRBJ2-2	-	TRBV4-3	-	TGCGCCAGCAGCAAGGTAGTCGGTTCGAACACCGGGGAGCTGTTTTTT	CASSKVVGSNTGELFF
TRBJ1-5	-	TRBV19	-	TGTGCCAGTAGTATAGGGACAGTTAGGAATCAGCCCCAGCATTTT	CASSIGTVRNQPQHF
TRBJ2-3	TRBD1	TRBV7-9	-	TGTGCCAGCAGCTTAGGGACAGGGATCCTGCATTATACGCAGTATTTT	CASSLGTGILHYTQYF
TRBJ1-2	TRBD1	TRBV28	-	TGTGCCAGCAGTGGACAGGGGAAGGACTATGGCTACACCTTC	CASSGQGKDYGYTF
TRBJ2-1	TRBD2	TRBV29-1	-	TGCACAACTAGCGGGAGGGCCGGGAATGAGCAGTTCTTC	CTTSGRAGNEQFF
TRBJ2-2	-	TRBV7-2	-	TGTGCCAGCAGCTTAGACGGTGGCACCGGGGAGCTGTTTTTT	CASSLDGGTGELFF
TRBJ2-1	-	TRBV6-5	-	TGTGCCAGCAGACAAGATGGGGGCATCTACAATGAGCAGTTCTTC	CASRQDGGIYNEQFF
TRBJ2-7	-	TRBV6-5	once	TGTGCCAGCATTGGGGCCCCCTACGAGCAGTACTTC	CASIGAPYEQYF